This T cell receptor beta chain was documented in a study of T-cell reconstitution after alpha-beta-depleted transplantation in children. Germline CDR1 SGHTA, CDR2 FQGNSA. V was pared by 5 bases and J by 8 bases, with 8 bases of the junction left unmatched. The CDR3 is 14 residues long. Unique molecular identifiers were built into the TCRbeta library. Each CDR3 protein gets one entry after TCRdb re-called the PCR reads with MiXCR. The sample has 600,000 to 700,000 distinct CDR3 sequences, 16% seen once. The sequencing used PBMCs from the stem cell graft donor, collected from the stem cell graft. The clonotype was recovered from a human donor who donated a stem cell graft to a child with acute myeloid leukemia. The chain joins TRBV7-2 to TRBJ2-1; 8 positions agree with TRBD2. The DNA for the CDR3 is TGTGCCAGCAGCCGTAGCGGGGTAGTCGATGAGCAGTTCTTC. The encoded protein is CASSRSGVVDEQFF.